This paragraph covers one TCR beta chain sequence. Its antigen is undetermined. Other DNA sequences within the sample encode an identical CDR3. Germline values: CDR1 SGHTA, CDR2 FQGNSA. This CDR3 comprises 15 residues. The V and J ends lost 1 base and 5 bases, in that order; junction bases with no gene match: 4. Method: immunoSEQ multiplex PCR; TCRdb's copy keeps in-frame clones and lacks some. The sample has fewer than 1.4 million clones, about 84% seen once; the top ten hold 0.5% to 0.65%. The sample comes from a study of shared clonotypes between healthy human individuals. Whole-study context: Three plates were used per donor for CD4 naive, three for CD4 memory, two for CD8 naive and one for CD8 memory. Study conclusions and caveats: Clonotype sharing among donors, it was expected, would be affected by sequencing depth. Among the subsets, naive ones generally showed larger estimated richness than memory ones. Against clonotypes common to all four donors, non-shared ones had lower generation probabilities.

The source material was memory CD4+ T cells from PBMCs. Sample subset: CD45RA-negative fraction. The J gene is TRBJ2-7, the V gene TRBV7-2; 11 bases agree with TRBD2. The TCR comes from a man aged 18 to 29 in good health. Some clones in this sample may be carry-over from other donors' samples. The CDR3 sequence: CASSLGLAGGDEQYF. The CDR3 DNA reads as TGTGCCAGCAGCTTAGGTCTAGCGGGAGGCGACGAGCAGTACTTC.